Only a few counts were recorded for the clone carrying this T cell receptor (beta chain). Its antigen is still unknown. The data derive from a study of metastatic and nonmetastatic thyroid tumors. About the research overall: Patients with malignant and benign thyroid disease provided blood and tumor or nodule tissue, whose repertoires were compared.

The V gene's germline CDR1 is MNHNS and CDR2 SASEGT. V dropped 3 bases and J dropped 7; count of bases not matched to a gene: 6. CDR3 size: 14 residues. Study-level findings and limits: Relative to benign nodules, malignant thyroid tumors were reportedly characterized by significantly elevated TCR beta diversity in blood and tumor.

Original data processing: It was from CDR3 differences across clinicopathological groups that a distant-metastasis classifier for papillary thyroid cancer was built. Using MiXCR, TCRdb reanalyzed the PCR reads. The V and J calls, along with clone size, are taken from TCRdb and not from the paper's own processing. Found here are about 26,000 clones, about 16% of them singletons; the top ten hold 3.3%. Treatment of any kind had been given to no patient before thyroid surgery. The chain combines TRBV6-1 with TRBJ2-1; 7 bases fit TRBD1. The TCR sequence derives from a female donor with papillary thyroid cancer or a benign thyroid nodule (not recorded which). Some clones in this sample may be carry-over from other donors' samples. The material sequenced was blood. The CDR3 reads CASSDRQGRNEQFF. Here the CDR3 DNA reads TGTGCCAGCAGTGACAGACAGGGAAGAAATGAGCAGTTCTTC.